The count of the clone carrying this T cell receptor (beta chain) is one. The CDR3 sequence is 16 residues long. Germline V gives CDR1 SGDLS, CDR2 YYNGEE. J gave up 5 bases and V 3 bases, and 9 bases lay outside the gene matches. In the authors' methods: Cell counts per sample came from amplifying reference gene primers. Generated by immunoSEQ multiplex PCR, the TCRdb table keeps only in-frame clones and is missing some. Clone size and the V and J calls come from that table; the DNA yielded D and trimming. The repertoire holds about 130,000 clones, with 88% as singletons. This sample was included in a study of blood T cell repertoires in COVID-19. Study-wide background: Sites in the United States, Italy and Spain provided acute and convalescent COVID-19 samples. T cells, B-cell-depleted T cells, or PBMCs supplied cDNA or gDNA.

This TCR came from a woman older than 75 with acute or convalescent COVID-19. The specimen sequenced was peripheral blood. The V and J genes are TRBV9 and TRBJ2-2; TRBD1 matches at 8 bases. The CDR3 sequence: CASSDLSTGVTGELFF. As DNA, the CDR3 is TGTGCCAGCAGCGATCTTTCGACAGGGGTGACCGGGGAGCTGTTTTTT.